This T cell receptor beta chain was profiled in a study of blood T cell repertoires in COVID-19. Study-level information: Samples representing acute and convalescent COVID-19 were sourced from the United States, Italy and Spain.

In the original workflow: Cell counts per sample came from amplifying reference gene primers. Generated by immunoSEQ multiplex PCR, the TCRdb table keeps only in-frame clones and is missing some. D and trimming were read from the DNA, whereas the V and J calls and clone size are those reported in that table. The table has hundreds of thousands of clones, about 82% seen once. Participants were aged about 18 to 100 years from about two dozen US areas. Germline values: CDR1 SGHRS, CDR2 YFSETQ. Trimming pared 4 bases from V and 7 bases from J, leaving 24 bases between. This CDR3 is built from 17 residues.

The chain is built from TRBV5-1 and TRBJ2-1; D possibly corresponds to TRBD2 (5 bases). This TCR was recovered from a woman aged 50 to 60 who had recovered from COVID-19. Sequencing used PBMCs or T cells enriched from blood (not recorded which). For the CDR3, the DNA is TGCGCCAGCAGCGGGTATTCCCCTACCACGGGATTTAATGAGCAGTTCTTC. As protein: CASSGYSPTTGFNEQFF. Full variable domain (rest looked up from reference TRBV5-1 and TRBJ2-1): KAGVTQTPRYLIKTRGQQVTLSCSPISGHRSVSWYQQTPGQGLQFLFEYFSETQRNKGNFPGRFSGRQFSNSRSEMNVSTLELGDSALYLCASSGYSPTTGFNEQFFGPGTRLTVL.